The next 21 T cell receptor beta chains were all read from a single sample in a study of cytomegalovirus exposure and HLA in healthy donors. The primer mix had 60 Vbeta and 13 Jbeta primers. Some clones are missing from TCRdb's copy, which holds only in-frame ones; the method was immunoSEQ multiplex PCR. Found here are 150,000 to 200,000 clones, around 81% of them singletons; the top ten hold 1.5% to 1.8%. The sample was PBMCs. Receptors were obtained from a man aged 35 to 55 in good health and CMV-seronegative.

J is TRBJ2-3 and V is TRBV10-3; 8 nucleotides line up with TRBD2. With 2 bases clipped from V and 3 bases from J, the junction kept 1 base outside the gene matches. Germline V gene data show CDR1 as ENHRY and CDR2 as SYGVKD. This CDR3 comprises 14 residues. As DNA, the CDR3 is TGTGCCATCAGTGAGACTAGCGGAACAGATACGCAGTATTTT. The encoded protein is CAISETSGTDTQYF.

The chain employs TRBV7-9 and TRBJ2-3; maybe TRBD2 (6 bases). Trimming shortened V by 5 bases and J by 9 bases, and 15 bases separated the two germline ends. Germline loops: CDR1 SEHNR, CDR2 FQNEAQ (reference sequence). This CDR3 contains 13 residues. The CDR3: CASSRLEGSTQYF. The CDR3 coding sequence is TGTGCCAGCAGCCGCCTGGAGGGGTCCACGCAGTATTTT.

This clone has only one observation. The chain links TRBV29-1 to TRBJ2-5; 8 nucleotides line up with TRBD1. Germline trimming cut 2 bases from V and 4 bases from J; bases unmatched to any gene: 9. Germline CDR1 reads SQVTM; CDR2 reads ANQGSEA. This CDR3 has 15 residues. The CDR3 sequence: CSVERSRGQGETQYF. The CDR3 DNA is TGCAGCGTTGAACGGTCCAGGGGGCAGGGAGAGACCCAGTACTTC. Supplemented by reference TRBV29-1 and TRBJ2-5, the full variable domain reads SAVISQKPSRDICQRGTSLTIQCQVDSQVTMMFWYRQQPGQSLTLIATANQGSEATYESGFVIDKFPISRPNLTFSTLTVSNMSPEDSSIYLCSVERSRGQGETQYFGPGTRLLVL.

The rearrangement links TRBV27 to TRBJ1-3, with D hard to call. The CDR3 is made up of 14 amino acids. The V end lost 4 bases, the J end lost 4 bases, and 11 bases lay between the germline ends. Germline V gene sequence: CDR1 MNHEY, CDR2 SMNVEV (reference sequence). Here the CDR3 DNA reads TGTGCCAGCAGTTCGTCGGGTGACGGAAACACCATATATTTT. Translating gives CASSSSGDGNTIYF.

This clone showed up just once. The chain couples TRBV4-1 to TRBJ2-5; 9 nucleotides line up with TRBD1. The J segment lost 5 bases and the V segment lost 5 bases, leaving 6 bases of the junction unmatched. Germline V gene lookup returns CDR1 MGHRA and CDR2 YSYEKL. The CDR3 contains 14 residues. The DNA for the CDR3 is TGCGCCAGCAGCGCGGACAGGGGCTGGGAGACCCAGTACTTC. Its protein product is CASSADRGWETQYF.

As regards this clone: The same CDR3 also results from other DNA sequences found in this sample. The genes are TRBV18 and TRBJ1-1; the D gene is possibly TRBD1 (5 bases). Germline V gives CDR1 KGHSH, CDR2 LQKENI. The CDR3 extends over 13 amino acids. V lost 3 bases, J lost 1 base, and 6 bases lay in between. CDR3 residues: CASSPGQNTEAFF. The CDR3 region has the DNA TGTGCCAGCTCACCCGGACAGAACACTGAAGCTTTCTTT. Combining the CDR3 with reference TRBV18 and TRBJ1-1 gives the whole variable domain NAGVMQNPRHLVRRRGQEARLRCSPMKGHSHVYWYRQLPEEGLKFMVYLQKENIIDESGMPKERFSAEFPKEGPSILRIQQVVRGDSAAYFCASSPGQNTEAFFGQGTRLTVV.

To note about this clone: At one end, the junction sequence differs from germline, possibly due to a read error. V usage is TRBV5-6 and J usage is TRBJ2-6; the D gene is possibly TRBD2 (6 bases). The CDR3 runs 18 residues. Germline V gene data show CDR1 as SGHDT and CDR2 as YYEEEE. Written as DNA, the CDR3 is TGTGCCAGCAGCTTGGTGGCGCGGAGGGGATCTGGGGCCAACGGCCTGACTTTC. It codes for CASSLVARRGSGANGLTF.

In DNA, the CDR3 is TGTGCCAGCAGCAAGGACAGGGAACAGCCCCAGCATTTT. It yields the protein CASSKDREQPQHF. The chain employs TRBV7-2 and TRBJ1-5, with 8 positions matching TRBD1. CDR1 and CDR2 (germline): SGHTA, FQGNSA. The CDR3 length is 13 residues. Trimming cost V 5 bases and J 7 bases; bases outside gene matches: 4.

The V and J genes are TRBV7-9 and TRBJ2-1; TRBD2 aligns across 8 bases. The CDR3 is 16 residues long. Per the germline V gene, CDR1 is SEHNR and CDR2 is FQNEAQ (reference sequence). V lost 4 bases, J lost 8 bases, and 13 bases stayed unmatched. The CDR3 sequence: CASSSLGVPAGDEQFF. CDR3 sequence (DNA): TGTGCCAGCAGCTCCCTCGGGGTTCCAGCGGGAGATGAGCAGTTCTTC.

The chain has TRBV6-6 and TRBJ2-3; D unresolved. CDR1 and CDR2 from the germline V gene are MNHNY and SVGAGI (reference sequence). The CDR3 covers 15 residues. V shed 0 bases and J shed 1 base, with 8 bases lying between them. Here the CDR3 reads CASSYSGLGTDTQYF. For the CDR3, the DNA is TGTGCCAGCAGTTACTCGGGCTTGGGCACAGATACGCAGTATTTT.

The V and J genes are TRBV2 and TRBJ2-1; 8 bases are a match to TRBD2. Germline values: CDR1 SNHLY, CDR2 FYNNEI. Germline trimming cut 5 bases from V and 3 bases from J; bases unmatched to any gene: 6. This CDR3 region has 15 residues. The CDR3 DNA reads TGTGCCAGCAGTCTTAGCGGGAAGGGCTACAATGAGCAGTTCTTC. It yields the protein CASSLSGKGYNEQFF. The full variable domain, rest sourced from reference TRBV2 and TRBJ2-1, is EPEVTQTPSHQVTQMGQEVILRCVPISNHLYFYWYRQILGQKVEFLVSFYNNEISEKSEIFDDQFSVERPDGSNFTLKIRSTKLEDSAMYFCASSLSGKGYNEQFFGPGTRLTVL.

V usage is TRBV4-2 and J usage is TRBJ2-3; D gene uncertain. This CDR3 contains 15 residues. V lost 0 bases and J lost 5, with 12 bases in between. Germline lookup yields CDR1 LGHNA and CDR2 YNFKEQ. The CDR3 region is CASSQDPTVRDTQYF. CDR3 nucleotide sequence: TGTGCCAGCAGCCAAGATCCTACGGTAAGAGATACGCAGTATTTT.

This chain connects TRBV2 to TRBJ2-5, with 8 bases that match TRBD1. The CDR3 consists of 14 residues. Germline V gene data show CDR1 as SNHLY and CDR2 as FYNNEI. The V segment lost 6 bases and the J segment 5 bases; nucleotides outside the gene matches: 8. The CDR3 nucleotides read TGTGCCAGCAGGGACAGGGAAATAATTGAGACCCAGTACTTC. Its protein is CASRDREIIETQYF.

For this clone: The junction departs from germline at one end; a sequencing error may be responsible. The V and J genes are TRBV7-9 and TRBJ1-4, with D hard to call. This CDR3 has 14 amino acids. Germline CDR1 reads SEHNR; CDR2 reads FQNEAQ (reference sequence). The CDR3 loop reads CSSSFLMSNEKLFF. The CDR3 coding sequence is TGTTCCAGCAGCTTTCTTATGTCTAATGAAAAACTGTTTTTT.

V gene TRBV27 combines with J gene TRBJ2-7; 8 nucleotides align to TRBD2. CDR3 length: 15 residues. Germline lookup yields CDR1 MNHEY and CDR2 SMNVEV (reference sequence). The V and J ends lost 5 bases and 0 bases, in that order; junction bases with no gene match: 6. The CDR3 DNA sequence: TGTGCCAGCAGTCCGGGACTAGGCCTCTCCTACGAGCAGTACGTC. Protein: CASSPGLGLSYEQYV.

CDR3: CASRERGQGGHEQYF. In nucleotides, the CDR3 is TGTGCCAGCAGGGAAAGGGGACAGGGTGGACACGAGCAGTACTTC. The chain joins TRBV27 to TRBJ2-7; 9 bases line up with TRBD1. The CDR3 loop spans 15 amino acids. Germline V lookup: CDR1 MNHEY, CDR2 SMNVEV (reference sequence). V shed 6 bases and J 5 bases; nucleotides not matched to a gene: 11.

The J gene is TRBJ2-5, the V gene TRBV6-4, with 7 positions matching TRBD2. The CDR3 totals 16 residues. V lost 0 bases to trimming and J lost 1 base; unmatched junction nucleotides: 5. Germline-derived CDR1 and CDR2 are MRHNA and SNTAGT. CDR3 DNA: TGTGCCAGCAGTGACTCGGGAGGGCAGCTCCAAGAGACCCAGTACTTC. Protein product: CASSDSGGQLQETQYF.

In this sample, this clone turned up once. The J gene is TRBJ2-5, the V gene TRBV5-1, with 9 positions matching TRBD2. The CDR3 loop spans 14 amino acids. With V trimmed by 2 bases and J by 5 bases, 4 bases remained unmatched. CDR1 is SGHRS, CDR2 YFSETQ, per germline. For the CDR3, the DNA is TGCGCCAGCAGCTTTGCGGGAGGGGAGGAGACCCAGTACTTC. Its protein is CASSFAGGEETQYF. Drawing the rest from reference TRBV5-1 and TRBJ2-5, the complete variable domain is KAGVTQTPRYLIKTRGQQVTLSCSPISGHRSVSWYQQTPGQGLQFLFEYFSETQRNKGNFPGRFSGRQFSNSRSEMNVSTLELGDSALYLCASSFAGGEETQYFGPGTRLLVL.

A few counts support this clone. V gene TRBV10-2 combines with J gene TRBJ1-1; D might be TRBD1 (5 bases). V was trimmed by 7 bases and J by 5 bases, leaving 11 bases between them. Germline V gene sequence: CDR1 WSHSY, CDR2 SAAADI. This CDR3 has 12 amino acids. The CDR3 loop reads CASTQGVTEAFF. The CDR3 nucleotides read TGCGCCAGCACGCAGGGTGTAACTGAAGCTTTCTTT.

The chain joins TRBV5-1 to TRBJ1-1; D might be TRBD1 (6 bases). This CDR3 has 15 amino acids. Looked up from germline, CDR1 is SGHRS and CDR2 is YFSETQ. Trimming took 0 bases from V and 3 from J, leaving 12 bases between them. The CDR3 region is CASSLDGRGDTEAFF. The CDR3 DNA reads as TGCGCCAGCAGCTTGGATGGCAGGGGAGACACTGAAGCTTTCTTT.

CDR3 in amino acids: CASRWTGGIDTQYF. CDR3 in DNA: TGTGCCAGCCGATGGACAGGGGGCATAGATACGCAGTATTTT. This chain joins TRBV11-1 and TRBJ2-3; 11 nucleotides match TRBD1. Looked up from germline, CDR1 is SGHAT and CDR2 is FQDESV (reference sequence). The CDR3 runs to 14 residues. J was trimmed by 5 bases and V by 8 bases; bases with no gene match: 6. Combining the CDR3 with reference TRBV11-1 and TRBJ2-3 gives the whole variable domain EAEVAQSPRYKITEKSQAVAFWCDPISGHATLYWYRQILGQGPELLVQFQDESVVDDSQLPKDRFSAERLKGVDSTLKIQPAELGDSAMYLCASRWTGGIDTQYFGPGTRLTVL.